Below are 22 T cell receptor beta chains sequenced from a single sample in a study of patients and donors after allogeneic stem cell transplantation. TCRdb re-analysed the RT-PCR reads in MiXCR, keeping a single row per CDR3 protein. The sample lists more than 850,000 distinct CDR3 sequences, more than 15% occurring once. Sequenced material: blood, either unsorted or a sorted T cell fraction (not recorded which). Receptors were obtained from a human donor who was either an allogeneic HSCT recipient or a stem cell or donor lymphocyte infusion donor (not recorded which). It is not recorded whose cells these are; they may come from a transplant donor.

There are a few counts of this clonotype. J is TRBJ1-1 and V is TRBV5-1; possibly TRBD1 for D (5 bases). The length of the CDR3 is 15 residues. The V gene lost 4 bases and the J gene lost 3 bases, with 16 bases spanning the gap. Germline V CDR1 and CDR2: SGHRS, YFSETQ. Here the CDR3 DNA reads TGCGCCAGCAGCGGATGGACAAAAAGGCACACTGAAGCTTTCTTT. This sequence encodes CASSGWTKRHTEAFF.

V is TRBV5-1 and J is TRBJ2-3; 9 nucleotides agree with TRBD2. V lost 0 bases and J lost 5; bases outside the gene matches: 13. This CDR3 has 18 amino acids. Germline V lookup: CDR1 SGHRS, CDR2 YFSETQ. CDR3 sequence reads: CASSLAGRGGSSIDTQYF. The CDR3 DNA reads as TGCGCCAGCAGCTTGGCAGGGCGGGGGGGATCCTCCATAGATACGCAGTATTTT.

The chain joins TRBV19 to TRBJ1-1; possibly TRBD1 for D (5 bases). Germline loops: CDR1 LNHDA, CDR2 SQIVND (reference sequence). Trimming pared 2 bases from V and 1 base from J, leaving 11 bases between. This CDR3 has 15 residues. Here the CDR3 reads CASSIRGDKNTEAFF. The DNA for the CDR3 is TGTGCCAGTAGTATAAGGGGAGATAAGAACACTGAAGCTTTCTTT.

The V and J genes are TRBV4-2 and TRBJ1-2, with 10 bases identical to TRBD1. The junction had 4 bases not matched to a gene; V was cut back by 2 bases and J by 4 bases. Germline V CDR1 and CDR2: LGHNA, YNFKEQ. This CDR3 is 15 amino acids long. CDR3 DNA: TGTGCCAGCAGCCAAATACGACAGGGGGCCTATGGCTACACCTTC. Encoded protein: CASSQIRQGAYGYTF.

The CDR3 DNA is TGTGCCAGCAGCGTAGCGGGGGATACCTACGAGCAGTACTTC. Its translation: CASSVAGDTYEQYF. This rearrangement joins TRBV9 to TRBJ2-7; possible D gene TRBD2, 6 bases. The V gene's germline CDR1 is SGDLS and CDR2 YYNGEE. Trimming shortened V by 0 bases and J by 2 bases, and 9 bases separated the two germline ends. The CDR3 extends over 14 amino acids.

V gene TRBV7-2 combines with J gene TRBJ2-5, with 16 bases lining up with TRBD2. V shed 9 bases, J shed 5 bases, and the junction held 9 bases outside the gene matches. The germline V gene has CDR1 SGHTA and CDR2 FQGNSA. The CDR3 covers 16 residues. Here the CDR3 DNA reads TGTGCCAGTCGCCCGGGACTAGCGGGGGGGCTCGAGACCCAGTACTTC. This sequence encodes CASRPGLAGGLETQYF.

The genes are TRBV10-3 and TRBJ2-3; 10 bases match TRBD2. Trimming removed 4 bases from V and 4 bases from J; junction bases left unmatched: 8. Per germline, CDR1 ENHRY and CDR2 SYGVKD. This CDR3 has 16 amino acids. The CDR3 reads CAISGESSGSPDTQYF. CDR3 in DNA: TGTGCCATCAGTGGAGAATCTAGCGGGAGCCCAGATACGCAGTATTTT.

V and J are TRBV6-2 or TRBV6-3 and TRBJ1-5; tentative D call: TRBD1 (5 bases). There are 13 residues in the CDR3. Trimming removed 6 bases at V and 9 bases at J, with 15 bases between. In germline, CDR1 is MNHEY, CDR2 SVGEGT. CDR3 amino acids: CASSQGLIRPQHF. In DNA, the CDR3 is TGTGCCAGCAGCCAGGGCTTGATCAGGCCCCAGCATTTT.

The rearrangement links TRBV6-4 to TRBJ1-5; D is perhaps TRBD1 (5 bases). The germline V gene has CDR1 MRHNA and CDR2 SNTAGT. V was trimmed by 0 bases and J by 5 bases, leaving 8 bases between them. This CDR3 region has 14 residues. CDR3 amino acids: CASSDSGGDQPQHF. As DNA, the CDR3 is TGTGCCAGCAGTGACTCGGGGGGTGATCAGCCCCAGCATTTT.

This clonotype was recorded at least ten times. The rearrangement uses TRBV6-5 and TRBJ2-7, with TRBD1 matching 7 bases. Germline loops: CDR1 MNHEY, CDR2 SVGAGI. J was trimmed by 4 bases and V by 0 bases; bases with no gene match: 6. The CDR3 length is 15 residues. This chain's CDR3 is CASSYSPAGGYEQYF. In DNA, the CDR3 is TGTGCCAGCAGTTACTCTCCGGCAGGGGGTTACGAGCAGTACTTC.

The chain links TRBV5-1 to TRBJ1-2, with D possibly TRBD1 on 6 matching bases. Trimming shortened V by 0 bases and J by 6 bases, and 27 bases separated the two germline ends. Germline V gene sequence: CDR1 SGHRS, CDR2 YFSETQ. CDR3 length: 19 residues. The DNA for the CDR3 is TGCGCCAGCAGCTTGGCCCCAGCTTCAGCCTCCTGGAGGGGGGATGGCTACACCTTC. This translates into CASSLAPASASWRGDGYTF.

V gene TRBV20-1 combines with J gene TRBJ2-2; possibly TRBD1 or TRBD2 for D (5 bases each). CDR1 and CDR2 (germline): DFQATT, SNEGSKA (reference sequence). V dropped 0 bases and J dropped 6 bases, with 11 bases sitting between them. The CDR3 runs to 14 residues. CDR3 in amino acids: CSAREGRYAGELFF. The CDR3 DNA reads as TGCAGTGCTAGAGAGGGACGGTACGCCGGGGAGCTGTTTTTT.

CDR3 in amino acids: CASSYGGSPPPSYNEQFF. In nucleotides, the CDR3 is TGTGCCAGCAGTTACGGGGGATCACCACCTCCCTCCTACAATGAGCAGTTCTTC. The gene calls are TRBV6-2 or TRBV6-3 and TRBJ2-1, with D perhaps given as TRBD1 or TRBD2 (5 bases each). The length of the CDR3 is 18 residues. From germline, CDR1 is MNHEY and CDR2 SVGEGT. V was cut by 2 bases and J by 0 bases, with 17 bases left in between.

This rearrangement joins TRBV27 to TRBJ2-3, with TRBD2 identical over 10 bases. The CDR3 runs 16 residues. The germline V gene has CDR1 MNHEY and CDR2 SMNVEV (reference sequence). J was trimmed by 0 bases and V by 3 bases; bases with no gene match: 3. CDR3: CASSFSGRTSTDTQYF. CDR3 coding DNA: TGTGCCAGCAGTTTTAGCGGGAGGACTAGCACAGATACGCAGTATTTT.

CDR3 bases: TGTGCCAGCAGCCAAGGACGGGCAGGGAAAGCTTTCTTT. This codes for CASSQGRAGKAFF. This chain joins TRBV14 and TRBJ1-1; D perhaps matches TRBD1 (5 bases). The CDR3 length is 13 residues. V lost 1 base to trimming and J lost 9 bases, with 12 bases between them. Germline V gene data show CDR1 as SGHDN and CDR2 as FVKESK.

This chain connects TRBV9 to TRBJ2-5, with 14 bases aligning to TRBD2. Losses at the gene ends were 0 bases for V and 3 bases for J; bases not matched to a gene: 4. Germline CDR1 is SGDLS and CDR2 is YYNGEE. This CDR3 has 17 amino acids. CDR3 sequence (DNA): TGTGCCAGCAGCGTAGGTCCGGGACTAGCGGGAGAAGAGACCCAGTACTTC. As protein: CASSVGPGLAGEETQYF.

There are a few counts of this clonotype. This CDR3 reads CATSDLDRDTGHYEQYF. Here the CDR3 DNA reads TGTGCCACCAGTGATTTGGACCGGGACACGGGCCACTACGAGCAGTACTTC. The V and J genes are TRBV24-1 and TRBJ2-7, with a possible D match to TRBD1 (6 bases). The CDR3 is 17 amino acids. Germline CDR1 reads KGHDR; CDR2 reads SFDVKD. V was shortened by 0 bases and J by 3 bases, with 17 bases between the two germline ends.

The rearrangement joins TRBV6-8 to TRBJ1-1, with TRBD1 matching over 9 bases. This CDR3 spans 16 amino acids. Germline CDR1 reads MNHGY; CDR2 reads SAAAGT. Germline trimming cut 7 bases from V and 5 bases from J; bases unmatched to any gene: 14. The CDR3 here is CASNTDPGQGRTEAFF. CDR3 DNA: TGTGCCAGCAATACCGACCCCGGACAGGGGAGGACTGAAGCTTTCTTT.

V and J are TRBV6-1 and TRBJ2-1; TRBD2 aligns across 7 bases. V lost 6 bases and J lost 7; bases outside the gene matches: 9. Germline V gene data show CDR1 as MNHNS and CDR2 as SASEGT. CDR3 length: 14 residues. The CDR3, as DNA: TGTGCCAGCAGAAGTCTTCCCGGGGGGAATGAGCAGTTCTTC. Translating it yields CASRSLPGGNEQFF.

V usage is TRBV27 and J usage is TRBJ1-5, with 7 bases identical to TRBD1. CDR1 is MNHEY, CDR2 SMNVEV, per germline (reference sequence). V lost 6 bases and J lost 5; bases outside the gene matches: 7. The CDR3 extends over 14 amino acids. Here the CDR3 reads CASRKGAFDQPQHF. CDR3 nucleotide sequence: TGTGCCAGCAGGAAGGGGGCATTCGATCAGCCCCAGCATTTT.

This chain joins TRBV3-1 and TRBJ2-1; TRBD2 matches at 7 bases. The CDR3 loop spans 14 amino acids. The V gene end was trimmed by 5 bases and the J gene end by 1 base; junction bases not matched to a gene: 2. The germline gives CDR1 LGHDT, CDR2 YNNKEL (reference sequence). CDR3 in DNA: TGTGCCAGCAGCAGCGGGAAGTCCTACAATGAGCAGTTCTTC. This translates into CASSSGKSYNEQFF.

The chain joins TRBV7-9 to TRBJ2-3; either TRBD1 or TRBD2 may supply D (5 bases each). The CDR3 has 15 residues. Germline V gives CDR1 SEHNR, CDR2 FQNEAQ (reference sequence). V lost 5 bases and J 3 bases, leaving 15 bases between the germline ends. The CDR3 region is CASSRGPGRTDTQYF. In DNA, the CDR3 is TGTGCCAGCAGCAGGGGACCGGGAAGGACAGATACGCAGTATTTT.